One sample yielded the 32 T cell receptor beta chains listed below, sequenced in a study of blood T cell repertoires in COVID-19. Data came from immunoSEQ multiplex PCR; TCRdb stores just in-frame clones and leaves some out. The top ten clones hold around 2.9% of a sample with 140,000 to 150,000 clones, 85% to 90% of them seen once. Sequenced: peripheral blood. Receptor source: a woman aged 60-75 years with active COVID-19.

The chain recombines TRBV18 with TRBJ1-4, with 7 nucleotides matching TRBD1. This CDR3 is 16 amino acids long. Per germline, CDR1 KGHSH and CDR2 LQKENI. The ends lost 5 bases at V and 7 bases at J; junction bases unmatched: 13. The CDR3 nucleotides are TGTGCCAGCTCAGCAGAGAGGGCCAGGGGGGCTGAAAAACTGTTTTTT. Translating gives CASSAERARGAEKLFF. The variable domain in full, completed from reference TRBV18 and TRBJ1-4, reads NAGVMQNPRHLVRRRGQEARLRCSPMKGHSHVYWYRQLPEEGLKFMVYLQKENIIDESGMPKERFSAEFPKEGPSILRIQQVVRGDSAAYFCASSAERARGAEKLFFGSGTQLSVL.

Here the CDR3 reads CASSSYRGQDEQYF. The CDR3 DNA is TGTGCCAGCAGCTCGTACAGGGGTCAGGACGAGCAGTACTTC. This chain connects TRBV7-8 to TRBJ2-7, with TRBD1 identical over 7 bases. The ends lost 4 bases at V and 5 bases at J; junction bases unmatched: 8. The CDR3 extends over 14 amino acids. Germline values: CDR1 SGHVS, CDR2 FQNEAQ.

The chain joins TRBV19 to TRBJ1-1; 7 bases map to TRBD1. In germline, CDR1 is LNHDA, CDR2 SQIVND (reference sequence). V dropped 4 bases and J dropped 10; count of bases not matched to a gene: 18. The CDR3 has 16 residues. Here the CDR3 reads CASSTQNRGNLNGAFF. CDR3 in DNA: TGTGCCAGTAGTACCCAAAACAGGGGAAACCTGAATGGAGCTTTCTTT.

This chain connects TRBV29-1 to TRBJ2-1; 7 bases are a match to TRBD2. Trimming removed 1 base from V and 1 base from J; junction bases left unmatched: 19. The CDR3 contains 20 residues. Germline lookup yields CDR1 SQVTM and CDR2 ANQGSEA. The CDR3 reads CSVEGTRSPGGRGSYNEQFF. The CDR3 DNA sequence: TGCAGCGTTGAAGGGACCAGGTCACCGGGCGGGAGAGGGTCCTACAATGAGCAGTTCTTC.

The chain has TRBV7-2 and TRBJ2-2; D is possibly TRBD1 (5 bases). Trimming stripped 4 bases from V and 2 bases from J, with 17 bases between. Germline V gene data show CDR1 as SGHTA and CDR2 as FQGNSA. CDR3 length: 17 residues. As DNA, the CDR3 is TGTGCCAGCAGCTCACTTCTGGGGCTGTACAACACCGGGGAGCTGTTTTTT. Its translation is CASSSLLGLYNTGELFF.

This clone was found a few times. This chain uses TRBV30 with TRBJ1-3; D call uncertain. V lost 2 bases, J lost 0 bases, and 8 bases lay in between. Germline V CDR1 and CDR2: GTSNPN, SVGIG (reference sequence). This CDR3 contains 14 residues. This CDR3 is CAWSSPYSGNTIYF. The CDR3, as DNA: TGTGCCTGGAGTTCTCCCTACTCTGGAAACACCATATATTTT.

This sequence joins TRBV29-1 and TRBJ1-2; TRBD1 matches at 7 bases. J lost 4 bases, V lost 7 bases, and 6 bases had no gene match. Germline loops: CDR1 SQVTM, CDR2 ANQGSEA. The CDR3 is made up of 12 amino acids. The CDR3 region has the DNA TGCAGCGCAAGGGGGCAGACCTATGGCTACACCTTC. Residues: CSARGQTYGYTF.

The CDR3: CSVVTGTTGNTIYF. DNA of the CDR3: TGCAGCGTTGTCACCGGGACAACTGGAAACACCATATATTTT. This chain connects TRBV29-1 to TRBJ1-3; perhaps TRBD1 as D (6 bases). This CDR3 region has 14 residues. The V gene lost 4 bases and the J gene lost 2 bases, with 12 bases spanning the gap. CDR1 is SQVTM and CDR2 is ANQGSEA in the germline V gene.

J is TRBJ1-1 and V is TRBV28; D not resolved. V was trimmed by 3 bases and J by 6 bases, leaving 14 bases between them. The CDR3 extends over 14 amino acids. Looked up from germline, CDR1 is MDHEN and CDR2 is SYDVKM. CDR3: CASSFGLRTSEAFF. CDR3 DNA: TGTGCCAGCAGTTTTGGACTAAGGACTTCTGAAGCTTTCTTT.

V is TRBV7-2 and J is TRBJ1-5, with 7 bases identical to TRBD1. CDR3 length: 15 amino acids. CDR1 and CDR2 (germline): SGHTA, FQGNSA. The J segment lost 4 bases and the V segment lost 5 bases, leaving 8 bases of the junction unmatched. The CDR3 DNA sequence: TGTGCCAGCAGCGTTGACAGGGTCGGTAATCAGCCCCAGCATTTT. This encodes CASSVDRVGNQPQHF.

This clone came up once. The chain has TRBV2 and TRBJ1-4; TRBD1 matches at 8 bases. The germline gives CDR1 SNHLY, CDR2 FYNNEI. CDR3 size: 16 residues. With 2 bases clipped from V and 5 bases from J, the junction kept 7 bases outside the gene matches. The CDR3 region has the DNA TGTGCCAGCAGTGAACGGGGGGACAGGCCAAATGAAAAACTGTTTTTT. Protein sequence: CASSERGDRPNEKLFF.

V is TRBV7-2 and J is TRBJ1-1, with 10 bases that match TRBD1. Germline CDR1 and CDR2: SGHTA and FQGNSA. This CDR3 comprises 18 residues. The V gene end was trimmed by 6 bases and the J gene end by 3 bases; junction bases not matched to a gene: 16. The CDR3 sequence is CASSYPFPGQGRDTEAFF. CDR3 sequence (DNA): TGTGCCAGCAGTTACCCATTCCCGGGACAGGGGAGGGACACTGAAGCTTTCTTT.

The CDR3 coding sequence is TGTGCCAGCAGCGAAGGATCAAGCGGGAGGAACAATGAGCAGTTCTTC. Translating gives CASSEGSSGRNNEQFF. The chain couples TRBV7-3 to TRBJ2-1; 9 bases align to TRBD2. The V gene's germline CDR1 is SGHTA and CDR2 FQGTGA. The CDR3 has 16 amino acids. Trimming removed 5 bases from V and 5 bases from J; junction bases left unmatched: 10.

The chain uses TRBV4-2 and TRBJ2-1, with D possibly TRBD2 on 6 matching bases. The germline gives CDR1 LGHNA, CDR2 YNFKEQ. Trimming pared 2 bases from V and 9 bases from J, leaving 14 bases between. This CDR3 contains 14 residues. CDR3 amino acids: CASSQSGSSVEQFF. The CDR3 DNA reads as TGTGCCAGCAGCCAAAGTGGGTCTAGCGTTGAGCAGTTCTTC.

The chain combines TRBV5-1 with TRBJ1-4, with D possibly matching TRBD1 (5 bases). Germline V gene sequence: CDR1 SGHRS, CDR2 YFSETQ. Deletions cut 3 bases from V and 0 bases from J, with 6 bases between. The CDR3 runs to 14 residues. The CDR3 nucleotides read TGCGCCAGCAGCTCAGGGTCAACTAATGAAAAACTGTTTTTT. It codes for CASSSGSTNEKLFF.

The chain recombines TRBV7-2 with TRBJ1-5; the match to TRBD1 covers 9 bases. CDR1 is SGHTA and CDR2 is FQGNSA in the germline V gene. V lost 5 bases, J lost 6 bases, and 8 bases stayed unmatched. There are 15 residues in the CDR3. The CDR3 reads CASSPGTGRSQPQHF. The CDR3 bases are TGTGCCAGCAGCCCCGGGACAGGGAGGAGTCAGCCCCAGCATTTT.

The table lists this clone with a count of one. The chain has TRBV4-1 and TRBJ2-5, with TRBD2 matching 9 bases. The CDR3 totals 14 residues. V lost 5 bases to trimming and J lost 2 bases; unmatched junction nucleotides: 3. Germline assignment: CDR1 MGHRA and CDR2 YSYEKL. The CDR3 is CASSRLAGQETQYF. The CDR3 DNA reads as TGCGCCAGCAGCAGGCTAGCGGGGCAAGAGACCCAGTACTTC.

The chain has TRBV4-1 and TRBJ1-4, with 7 bases aligning to TRBD1. The V and J ends lost 4 bases and 2 bases, in that order; junction bases with no gene match: 4. There are 15 residues in the CDR3. Germline CDR1 reads MGHRA; CDR2 reads YSYEKL. CDR3 coding DNA: TGCGCCAGCAGCCGAGGGGGCGGCACTAATGAAAAACTGTTTTTT. Amino acid sequence: CASSRGGGTNEKLFF.

The chain links TRBV6-1 to TRBJ1-5; D might be TRBD1 (5 bases). CDR1 is MNHNS and CDR2 is SASEGT in the germline V gene. The V end was cut by 2 bases, the J end by 6 bases, with 14 bases between. This CDR3 region has 15 residues. The CDR3 spells CASSETGGNSQPQHF. The DNA for the CDR3 is TGTGCCAGCAGTGAAACGGGGGGGAACAGTCAGCCCCAGCATTTT.

This chain connects TRBV7-2 to TRBJ2-1; TRBD2 agrees at 13 bases. CDR1 is SGHTA, CDR2 FQGNSA, per germline. The CDR3 covers 18 residues. J lost 0 bases, V lost 8 bases, and 10 bases had no gene match. CDR3 in DNA: TGTGCCAGCCAGAGGGGACTAGCGGGATGGAGCTCCTACAATGAGCAGTTCTTC. This codes for CASQRGLAGWSSYNEQFF.

This rearrangement joins TRBV7-2 to TRBJ1-5; 10 bases match TRBD1. Germline V gene data show CDR1 as SGHTA and CDR2 as FQGNSA. This CDR3 comprises 16 residues. J was trimmed by 7 bases and V by 6 bases; bases with no gene match: 12. Written as DNA, the CDR3 is TGTGCCAGCAGACCCTCGACAGGGGGCGCGGGCCAGCCCCAGCATTTT. Its protein is CASRPSTGGAGQPQHF.

In its sample, this clone was seen a few times. The chain joins TRBV14 to TRBJ2-7; perhaps TRBD1 as D (7 bases). Germline CDR1 reads SGHDN; CDR2 reads FVKESK. This CDR3 contains 17 residues. Trimming took 0 bases from V and 5 from J, leaving 20 bases between them. The CDR3: CASSQDYRAGGTNEQYF. The CDR3 DNA follows: TGTGCCAGCAGCCAAGATTACCGGGCAGGGGGGACAAACGAGCAGTACTTC.

V usage is TRBV6-2 or TRBV6-3 and J usage is TRBJ1-2, with 11 nucleotides matching TRBD1. CDR3 length: 17 residues. Per germline, CDR1 MNHEY and CDR2 SVGEGT. V was pared by 2 bases and J by 2 bases, with 7 bases of the junction left unmatched. CDR3 in DNA: TGTGCCAGCAGTTACCACCCCCGGGACAGGGGGAACTATGGCTACACCTTC. Protein: CASSYHPRDRGNYGYTF.

The gene calls are TRBV5-6 and TRBJ1-5; D is perhaps TRBD1 (6 bases). The CDR3 consists of 14 residues. Germline V gene lookup returns CDR1 SGHDT and CDR2 YYEEEE. The V gene lost 3 bases and the J gene lost 5 bases, with 12 bases spanning the gap. CDR3: CASSSGGGDQPQHF. The CDR3 nucleotides are TGTGCCAGCAGCTCTGGGGGCGGCGATCAGCCCCAGCATTTT. The entire variable domain, with the rest obtained from reference TRBV5-6 and TRBJ1-5, is as follows: DAGVTQSPTHLIKTRGQQVTLRCSPKSGHDTVSWYQQALGQGPQFIFQYYEEEERQRGNFPDRFSGHQFPNYSSELNVNALLLGDSALYLCASSSGGGDQPQHFGDGTRLSIL.

This clone was seen only a few times. This CDR3 is also generated by other DNA sequences in the sample. The chain has TRBV15 and TRBJ2-7; 8 bases fit TRBD2. Germline CDR1 is LNHNV and CDR2 is YYDKDF (reference sequence). Trimming at V came to 3 bases and at J to 2 bases, leaving 0 bases not matched to a gene. This CDR3 is 13 amino acids long. The CDR3 sequence: CATSRRGAYEQYF. The CDR3, as DNA: TGTGCCACCAGCAGGCGGGGGGCCTACGAGCAGTACTTC.

V usage is TRBV7-2 and J usage is TRBJ2-5; D is possibly TRBD1 (5 bases). The V gene's germline CDR1 is SGHTA and CDR2 FQGNSA. The V end was cut by 1 base, the J end by 8 bases, with 11 bases between. CDR3 length: 13 amino acids. The CDR3 here is CASSLVTEGTQYF. DNA of the CDR3: TGTGCCAGCAGCTTAGTGACAGAAGGAACCCAGTACTTC.

J is TRBJ1-3 and V is TRBV19; weak D call: TRBD1 (5 bases). The germline V and J ends were trimmed by 3 bases and 2 bases, with 11 bases remaining between them. From germline, CDR1 is LNHDA and CDR2 SQIVND (reference sequence). The CDR3 has 15 residues. The CDR3 nucleotides read TGTGCCAGTAGTATCTGGGGCACAGCTGGAAACACCATATATTTT. Its translation: CASSIWGTAGNTIYF.

V gene TRBV25-1 combines with J gene TRBJ1-3, with D unresolved. Germline CDR1 reads MGHDK; CDR2 reads SYGVNS. This CDR3 spans 12 amino acids. V gave up 4 bases and J gave up 4 bases, with 5 bases separating them. Written as DNA, the CDR3 is TGTGCCAGCAGTGCACAGGGAAACACCATATATTTT. Protein sequence: CASSAQGNTIYF.

The rearrangement joins TRBV3-1 (or the pseudogene TRBV3-2) to TRBJ2-1; perhaps TRBD1 as D (6 bases). Germline CDR1 LGHDT, CDR2 YNNKEL (reference sequence). CDR3 size: 15 residues. The V and J ends lost 1 base and 7 bases respectively, with 14 bases between them. In DNA form, the CDR3 reads TGTGCCAGCAGCCAAGTTCTACAGGGTGGGAATGAGCAGTTCTTC. It translates to CASSQVLQGGNEQFF.

The chain joins TRBV2 to TRBJ2-5; 8 positions match TRBD2. In germline, CDR1 is SNHLY, CDR2 FYNNEI. Trimming at V came to 7 bases and at J to 1 base, leaving 8 bases not matched to a gene. The CDR3 contains 15 residues. CDR3 nucleotides: TGTGCCAGCACCGGGACTAGAGTCCCCCAAGAGACCCAGTACTTC. Translating gives CASTGTRVPQETQYF.

This chain joins TRBV2 and TRBJ1-1; D is unclear. Per the germline V gene, CDR1 is SNHLY and CDR2 is FYNNEI. The CDR3 is 15 residues long. The V end was cut by 5 bases, the J end by 0 bases, with 13 bases between. CDR3 sequence: CASSPNSNMNTEAFF. CDR3 coding DNA: TGTGCCAGCAGTCCAAACAGTAACATGAACACTGAAGCTTTCTTT.

This chain connects TRBV7-9 to TRBJ2-2, with 11 positions matching TRBD2. After removal of 5 bases from V and 5 bases from J, the junction contained 19 bases not matched to a gene. The CDR3 is 20 residues long. CDR1 is SEHNR and CDR2 is FQNEAQ in the germline V gene (reference sequence). The CDR3 DNA is TGTGCCAGCAGCACACGCCTACTTCCGGGACTAGCGGCCCGAACCGGGGAGCTGTTTTTT. This sequence encodes CASSTRLLPGLAARTGELFF.